This TCR beta chain came from a study of blood T cell repertoires in COVID-19. Overall study: From T cells, B-cell-depleted T cells, or PBMCs came the material, which was cDNA or gDNA.

Generated by immunoSEQ multiplex PCR, the TCRdb table keeps only in-frame clones and is missing some. The table has some 170,000 clones, approximately 75% seen once. Sequenced input: peripheral blood. This receptor was obtained from a human donor in a cohort sampled during active COVID-19.

The CDR3 loop reads CASRRESPDTQYF. The CDR3 DNA reads as TGTGCCAGTAGAAGGGAGTCCCCAGATACGCAGTATTTT. This rearrangement joins TRBV19 to TRBJ2-3, with D maybe TRBD2 (5 bases). V was clipped by 6 bases and J by 4 bases, with 11 bases between them. The CDR3 runs 13 residues. CDR1 LNHDA and CDR2 SQIVND come from the germline V gene (reference sequence).